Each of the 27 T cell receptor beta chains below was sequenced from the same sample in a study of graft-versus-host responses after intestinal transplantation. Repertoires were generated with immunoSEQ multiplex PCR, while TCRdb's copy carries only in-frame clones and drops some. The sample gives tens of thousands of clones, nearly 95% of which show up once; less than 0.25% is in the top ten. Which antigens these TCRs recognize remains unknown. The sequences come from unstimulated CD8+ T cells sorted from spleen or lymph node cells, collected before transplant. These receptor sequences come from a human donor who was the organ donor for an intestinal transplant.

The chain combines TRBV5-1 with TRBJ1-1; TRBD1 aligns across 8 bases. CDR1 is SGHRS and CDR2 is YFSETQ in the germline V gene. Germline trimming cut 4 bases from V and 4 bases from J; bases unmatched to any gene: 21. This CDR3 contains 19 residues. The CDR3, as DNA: TGCGCCAGCAGCGGACCGACTATCCTGACAGGGGAGGAGGCCACTGAAGCTTTCTTT. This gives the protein CASSGPTILTGEEATEAFF. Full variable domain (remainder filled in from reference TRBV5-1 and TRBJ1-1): KAGVTQTPRYLIKTRGQQVTLSCSPISGHRSVSWYQQTPGQGLQFLFEYFSETQRNKGNFPGRFSGRQFSNSRSEMNVSTLELGDSALYLCASSGPTILTGEEATEAFFGQGTRLTVV.

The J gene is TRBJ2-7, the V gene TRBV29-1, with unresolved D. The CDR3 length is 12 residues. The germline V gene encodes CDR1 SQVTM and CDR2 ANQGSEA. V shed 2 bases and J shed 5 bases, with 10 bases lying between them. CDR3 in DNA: TGCAGCGTTGAATTGAGGCATGACGAGCAGTACTTC. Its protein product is CSVELRHDEQYF.

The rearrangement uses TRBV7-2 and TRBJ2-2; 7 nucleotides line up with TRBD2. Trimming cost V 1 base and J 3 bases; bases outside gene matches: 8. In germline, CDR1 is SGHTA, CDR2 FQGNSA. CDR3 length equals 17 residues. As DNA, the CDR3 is TGTGCCAGCAGCTTAGATCCCTTTGCGGGGGACACCGGGGAGCTGTTTTTT. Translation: CASSLDPFAGDTGELFF.

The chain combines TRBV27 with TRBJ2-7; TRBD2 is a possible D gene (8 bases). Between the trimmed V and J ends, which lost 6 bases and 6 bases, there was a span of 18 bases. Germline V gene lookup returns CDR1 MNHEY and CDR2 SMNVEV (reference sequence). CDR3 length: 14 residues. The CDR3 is CASSPGGAGGEQYF. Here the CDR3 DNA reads TGTGCCAGCAGCCCAGGGGGGGCGGGAGGCGAGCAGTACTTC.

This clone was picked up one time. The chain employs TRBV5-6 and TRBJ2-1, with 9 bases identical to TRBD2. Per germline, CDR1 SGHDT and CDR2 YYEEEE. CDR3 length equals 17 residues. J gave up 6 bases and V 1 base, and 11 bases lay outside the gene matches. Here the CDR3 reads CASSLPSGGNPFNEQFF. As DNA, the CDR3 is TGTGCCAGCAGCTTGCCCAGCGGGGGGAACCCCTTCAATGAGCAGTTCTTC.

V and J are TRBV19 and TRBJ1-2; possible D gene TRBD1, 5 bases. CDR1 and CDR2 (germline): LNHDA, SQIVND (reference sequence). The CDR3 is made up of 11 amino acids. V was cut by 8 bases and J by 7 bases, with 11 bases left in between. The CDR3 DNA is TGTGCCAGTCTCAGGGAGGGTGGCTACACCTTC. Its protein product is CASLREGGYTF.

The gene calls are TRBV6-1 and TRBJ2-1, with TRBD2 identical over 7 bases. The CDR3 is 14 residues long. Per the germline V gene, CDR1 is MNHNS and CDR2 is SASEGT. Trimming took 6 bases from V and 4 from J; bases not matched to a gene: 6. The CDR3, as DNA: TGTGCCAGCAGACGACGGGGGGAGTACAATGAGCAGTTCTTC. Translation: CASRRRGEYNEQFF.

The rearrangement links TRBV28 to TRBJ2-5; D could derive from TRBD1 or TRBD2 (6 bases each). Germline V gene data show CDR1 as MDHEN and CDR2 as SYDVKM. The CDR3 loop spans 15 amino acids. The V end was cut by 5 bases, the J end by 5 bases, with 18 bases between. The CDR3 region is CASSNGMRDIETQYF. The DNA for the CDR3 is TGTGCCAGCAGTAACGGCATGCGGGACATTGAGACCCAGTACTTC.

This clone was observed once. As DNA, the CDR3 is TGTGCCAGCAGTTACTTTGGGGGGAACTATGGCTACACCTTC. Its protein is CASSYFGGNYGYTF. The chain links TRBV6-5 to TRBJ1-2; TRBD1 is a possible D gene (5 bases). CDR3 length equals 14 residues. Germline CDR1 and CDR2: MNHEY and SVGAGI. V was pared by 1 base and J by 2 bases, with 8 bases between.

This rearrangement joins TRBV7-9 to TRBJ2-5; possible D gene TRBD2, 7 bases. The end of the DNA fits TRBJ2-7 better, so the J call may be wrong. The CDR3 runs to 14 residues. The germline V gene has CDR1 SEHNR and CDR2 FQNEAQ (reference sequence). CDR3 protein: CASRGEGVPYEQYF. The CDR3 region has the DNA TGTGCCAGCAGGGGGGAGGGGGTACCCTACGAGCAGTACTTC.

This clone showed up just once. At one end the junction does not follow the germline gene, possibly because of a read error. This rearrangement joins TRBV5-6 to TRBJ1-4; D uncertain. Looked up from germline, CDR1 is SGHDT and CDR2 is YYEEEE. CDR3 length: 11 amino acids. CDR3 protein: CASSLNGKLFF. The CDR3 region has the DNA TGTGCCAGCAGCTTGAATGGAAAACTGTTTTTT.

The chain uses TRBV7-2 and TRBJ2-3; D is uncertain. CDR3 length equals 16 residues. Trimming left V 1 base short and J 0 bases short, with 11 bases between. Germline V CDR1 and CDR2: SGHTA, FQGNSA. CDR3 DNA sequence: TGTGCCAGCAGCTTAGATTCCGGGCGTAGCACAGATACGCAGTATTTT. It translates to CASSLDSGRSTDTQYF. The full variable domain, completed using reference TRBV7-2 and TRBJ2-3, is GAGVSQSPSNKVTEKGKDVELRCDPISGHTALYWYRQSLGQGLEFLIYFQGNSAPDKSGLPSDRFSAERTGGSVSTLTIQRTQQEDSAVYLCASSLDSGRSTDTQYFGPGTRLTVL.

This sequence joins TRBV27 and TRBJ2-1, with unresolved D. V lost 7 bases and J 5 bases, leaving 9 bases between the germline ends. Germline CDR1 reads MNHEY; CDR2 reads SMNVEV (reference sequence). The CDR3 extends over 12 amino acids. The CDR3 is CASKGWDNEQFF. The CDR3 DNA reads TGTGCCAGCAAAGGATGGGACAATGAGCAGTTCTTC.

Here the CDR3 reads CASTITGGEGTDTQYF. CDR3 bases: TGTGCCAGCACCATAACCGGGGGGGAAGGCACAGATACGCAGTATTTT. The chain combines TRBV13 with TRBJ2-3; 8 bases line up with TRBD2. The CDR3 is 16 residues long. The J segment lost 1 base and the V segment lost 7 bases, leaving 10 bases of the junction unmatched. Germline lookup yields CDR1 PRHDT and CDR2 FYEKMQ (reference sequence).

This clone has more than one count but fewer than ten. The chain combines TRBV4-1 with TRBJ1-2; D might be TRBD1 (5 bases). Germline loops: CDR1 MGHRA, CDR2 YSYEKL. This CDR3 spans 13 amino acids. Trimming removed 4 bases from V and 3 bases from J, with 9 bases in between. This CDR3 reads CASSPDSYYGYTF. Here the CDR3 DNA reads TGCGCCAGCAGCCCAGACAGCTACTATGGCTACACCTTC.

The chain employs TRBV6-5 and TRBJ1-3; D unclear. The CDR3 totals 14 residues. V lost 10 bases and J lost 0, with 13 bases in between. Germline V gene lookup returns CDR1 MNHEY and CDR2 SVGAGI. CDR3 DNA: TGTGCCACCCCACGCGACCGCTCTGGAAACACCATATATTTT. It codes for CATPRDRSGNTIYF.

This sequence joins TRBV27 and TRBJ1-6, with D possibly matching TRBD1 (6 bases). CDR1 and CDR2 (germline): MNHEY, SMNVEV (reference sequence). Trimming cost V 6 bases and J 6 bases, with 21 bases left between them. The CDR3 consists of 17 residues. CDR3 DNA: TGTGCCAGCAGCATCCTTCCGGGGGGGCAGGGTAATTCACCCCTCCACTTT. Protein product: CASSILPGGQGNSPLHF.

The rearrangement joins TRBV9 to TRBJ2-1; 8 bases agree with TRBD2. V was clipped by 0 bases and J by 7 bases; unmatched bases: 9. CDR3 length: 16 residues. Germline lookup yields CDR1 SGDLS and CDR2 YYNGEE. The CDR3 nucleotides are TGTGCCAGCAGCGTAGACGGGGGGGGGCCTTTGAATGAGCAGTTCTTC. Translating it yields CASSVDGGGPLNEQFF.

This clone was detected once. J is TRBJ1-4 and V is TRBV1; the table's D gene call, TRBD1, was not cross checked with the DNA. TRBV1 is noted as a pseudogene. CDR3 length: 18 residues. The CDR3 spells CTSSQDKVGAVYNEKLFF. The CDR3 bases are TGCACCAGCAGCCAAGATAAGGTGGGGGCAGTCTATAATGAAAAACTGTTTTTT.

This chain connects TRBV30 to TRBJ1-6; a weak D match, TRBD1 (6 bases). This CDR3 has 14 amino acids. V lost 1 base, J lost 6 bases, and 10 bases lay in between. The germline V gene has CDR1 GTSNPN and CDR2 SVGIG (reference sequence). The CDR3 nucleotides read TGTGCCTGGAGTGCAGGGGACCCTAATTCACCCCTCCACTTT. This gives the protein CAWSAGDPNSPLHF.

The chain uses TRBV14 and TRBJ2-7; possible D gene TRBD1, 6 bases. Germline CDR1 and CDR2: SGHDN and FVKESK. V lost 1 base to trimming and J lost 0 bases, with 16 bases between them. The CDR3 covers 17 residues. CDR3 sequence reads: CASSQATGTLNSYEQYF. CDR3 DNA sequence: TGTGCCAGCAGCCAAGCTACCGGGACACTCAACTCCTACGAGCAGTACTTC.

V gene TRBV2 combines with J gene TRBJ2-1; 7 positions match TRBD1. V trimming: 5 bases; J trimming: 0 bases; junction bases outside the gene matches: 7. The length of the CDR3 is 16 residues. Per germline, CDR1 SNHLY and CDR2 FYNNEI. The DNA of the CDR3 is TGTGCCAGCAGTACCCCCCAGGGGGTCTCCTACAATGAGCAGTTCTTC. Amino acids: CASSTPQGVSYNEQFF.

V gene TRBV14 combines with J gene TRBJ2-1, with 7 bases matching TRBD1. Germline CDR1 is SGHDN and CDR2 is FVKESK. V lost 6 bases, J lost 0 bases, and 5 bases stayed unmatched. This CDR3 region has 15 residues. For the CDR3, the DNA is TGTGCCAGCAGTCACCGGGACAGCTCCTACAATGAGCAGTTCTTC. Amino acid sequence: CASSHRDSSYNEQFF. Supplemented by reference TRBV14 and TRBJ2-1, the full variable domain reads EAGVTQFPSHSVIEKGQTVTLRCDPISGHDNLYWYRRVMGKEIKFLLHFVKESKQDESGMPNNRFLAERTGGTYSTLKVQPAELEDSGVYFCASSHRDSSYNEQFFGPGTRLTVL.

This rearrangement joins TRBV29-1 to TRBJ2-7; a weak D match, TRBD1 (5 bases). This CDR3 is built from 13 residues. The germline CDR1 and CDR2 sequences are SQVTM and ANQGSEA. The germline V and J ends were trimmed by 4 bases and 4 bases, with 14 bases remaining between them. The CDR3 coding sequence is TGCAGCGTTGGGGGCAGACCCCCGTACGAGCAGTACTTC. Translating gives CSVGGRPPYEQYF.

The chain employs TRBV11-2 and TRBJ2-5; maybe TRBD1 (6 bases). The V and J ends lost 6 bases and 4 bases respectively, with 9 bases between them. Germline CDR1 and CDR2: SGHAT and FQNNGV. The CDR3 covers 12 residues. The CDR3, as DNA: TGTGCCAGCAGGGGGGCCCGAGAGACCCAGTACTTC. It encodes CASRGARETQYF. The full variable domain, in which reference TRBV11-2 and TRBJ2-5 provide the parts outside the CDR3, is EAGVAQSPRYKIIEKRQSVAFWCNPISGHATLYWYQQILGQGPKLLIQFQNNGVVDDSQLPKDRFSAERLKGVDSTLKIQPAKLEDSAVYLCASRGARETQYFGPGTRLLVL.

Written as DNA, the CDR3 is TGTGCCAGCAGCTTAGTAGGGGAAAACACTGAAGCTTTCTTT. Encoded protein: CASSLVGENTEAFF. The chain links TRBV7-2 to TRBJ1-1, with D tentatively TRBD1 (5 bases). The CDR3 is 14 amino acids. The V gene's germline CDR1 is SGHTA and CDR2 FQGNSA. The V and J ends lost 1 base and 2 bases respectively, with 8 bases between them.

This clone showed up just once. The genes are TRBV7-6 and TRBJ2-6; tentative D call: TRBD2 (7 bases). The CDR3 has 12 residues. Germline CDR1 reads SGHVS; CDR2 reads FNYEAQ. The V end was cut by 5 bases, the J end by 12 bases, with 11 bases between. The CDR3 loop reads CASSPGGPVLTF. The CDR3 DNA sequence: TGTGCCAGCAGCCCGGGGGGCCCCGTCCTGACTTTC.